The 29 T cell receptor beta chains in this list originate from one sample, sequenced in a study of T cells in localized non-small cell lung cancer. TCRdb keeps only in-frame clones here, not all; method: immunoSEQ multiplex PCR. The data hold approximately 2,500 clones, with 30% to 40% observed a single time. The material was normal lung tissue next to the tumor, obtained before any cancer treatment. The receptors here all came from a male donor aged 60 or older with stage I lung adenocarcinoma.

The rearrangement uses TRBV5-1 and TRBJ2-1, with 12 bases matching TRBD1. Per the germline V gene, CDR1 is SGHRS and CDR2 is YFSETQ. V lost 2 bases and J lost 7; bases outside the gene matches: 4. The CDR3 spans 15 residues. The CDR3 reads CASSFSGQGANEQFF. The DNA of the CDR3 is TGCGCCAGCAGCTTTTCGGGACAGGGGGCTAATGAGCAGTTCTTC.

The chain links TRBV18 to TRBJ2-3; D ambiguous. Looked up from germline, CDR1 is KGHSH and CDR2 is LQKENI. Trimming left V 1 base short and J 1 base short, with 9 bases between. The CDR3 totals 15 residues. The CDR3 loop is CASSPQTGRTDTQYF. The CDR3 DNA sequence: TGTGCCAGCTCACCACAAACGGGTCGCACAGATACGCAGTATTTT.

V and J are TRBV28 and TRBJ2-1, with a possible D match to TRBD2 (6 bases). With 5 bases removed from V and 7 bases from J, the gap between germline ends came to 12 bases. The CDR3 is made up of 13 amino acids. Germline V gives CDR1 MDHEN, CDR2 SYDVKM. CDR3: CASSLHRGNEQFF. The CDR3 coding sequence is TGTGCCAGCAGTCTCCACCGGGGGAATGAGCAGTTCTTC.

This clone was counted once. V is TRBV14 and J is TRBJ2-5; perhaps TRBD1 as D (6 bases). Trimming pared 4 bases from V and 5 bases from J, leaving 23 bases between. The CDR3 is made up of 17 amino acids. CDR1 and CDR2 (germline): SGHDN, FVKESK. The CDR3 DNA sequence: TGTGCCAGCAGCCCCCTTGGGCAGATCGCTCAGGGGGAGACCCAGTACTTC. Protein: CASSPLGQIAQGETQYF.

The gene calls are TRBV11-3 and TRBJ2-3, with 7 bases lining up with TRBD2. Germline V gives CDR1 SGHNT, CDR2 YENEEA. The V and J ends lost 5 bases and 0 bases, in that order; junction bases with no gene match: 8. The CDR3 is 16 residues long. In DNA form, the CDR3 reads TGTGCCAGCAGCCCCGGGACTATGACTAGCACAGATACGCAGTATTTT. Translation: CASSPGTMTSTDTQYF.

The table lists this clone with a few counts. In DNA form, the CDR3 reads TGTGCCAGCAGAGGGGCCCCATACACAGATACGCAGTATTTT. Translation: CASRGAPYTDTQYF. The chain couples TRBV14 to TRBJ2-3; a possible D gene is TRBD1 (5 bases). The CDR3 sequence is 14 residues long. Trimming removed 6 bases from V and 2 bases from J, with 12 bases in between. Germline V gene data show CDR1 as SGHDN and CDR2 as FVKESK.

Only a few counts were recorded for this clone. The gene calls are TRBV7-2 and TRBJ2-1, with D unresolved. CDR3 length: 13 amino acids. The V gene lost 6 bases and the J gene lost 8 bases, with 14 bases spanning the gap. The germline gives CDR1 SGHTA, CDR2 FQGNSA. The CDR3 is CASSRMGGDEQFF. The DNA for the CDR3 is TGTGCCAGCAGTCGGATGGGTGGCGATGAGCAGTTCTTC.

This sequence joins TRBV11-3 and TRBJ2-3, with 7 bases fitting TRBD1. In germline, CDR1 is SGHNT, CDR2 YENEEA. The CDR3 sequence is 15 residues long. Trimming removed 6 bases from V and 0 bases from J; junction bases left unmatched: 6. The CDR3 DNA is TGTGCCAGCAGGACAAACAGGGGTAGCACAGATACGCAGTATTTT. It codes for CASRTNRGSTDTQYF.

The V and J genes are TRBV11-3 and TRBJ2-2; D unclear. The CDR3 totals 14 residues. V lost 2 bases and J lost 2, with 6 bases in between. Germline loops: CDR1 SGHNT, CDR2 YENEEA. The CDR3 reads CASSLSVNTGELFF. CDR3 sequence (DNA): TGTGCCAGCAGCTTATCAGTAAACACCGGGGAGCTGTTTTTT.

The chain is built from TRBV29-1 and TRBJ1-1; D not resolved. The CDR3 length is 13 residues. The germline V and J ends were trimmed by 2 bases and 3 bases, with 10 bases remaining between them. Germline CDR1 reads SQVTM; CDR2 reads ANQGSEA. The CDR3, as DNA: TGCAGCGTTGAAAGGCAAACGGACACTGAAGCTTTCTTT. Residues: CSVERQTDTEAFF. Full variable domain (remainder filled in from reference TRBV29-1 and TRBJ1-1): SAVISQKPSRDICQRGTSLTIQCQVDSQVTMMFWYRQQPGQSLTLIATANQGSEATYESGFVIDKFPISRPNLTFSTLTVSNMSPEDSSIYLCSVERQTDTEAFFGQGTRLTVV.

CDR3: CASGRGSYEQYF. CDR3 nucleotides: TGTGCCAGCGGACGGGGGTCTTACGAGCAGTACTTC. The rearrangement links TRBV9 to TRBJ2-7; weak D call: TRBD2 (6 bases). The CDR3 has 12 residues. Germline CDR1 reads SGDLS; CDR2 reads YYNGEE. The V end lost 7 bases, the J end lost 4 bases, and 12 bases lay between the germline ends. Full variable domain (remainder filled in from reference TRBV9 and TRBJ2-7): DSGVTQTPKHLITATGQRVTLRCSPRSGDLSVYWYQQSLDQGLQFLIQYYNGEERAKGNILERFSAQQFPDLHSELNLSSLELGDSALYFCASGRGSYEQYFGPGTRLTVT.

The chain uses TRBV14 and TRBJ2-2; TRBD2 aligns across 10 bases. The ends lost 2 bases at V and 5 bases at J; junction bases unmatched: 14. Germline values: CDR1 SGHDN, CDR2 FVKESK. The CDR3 runs 19 residues. DNA for the CDR3: TGTGCCAGCAGCCAAAGCGACCCTAGCGGGAGAATAGGGACCGGGGAGCTGTTTTTT. It yields the protein CASSQSDPSGRIGTGELFF.

The rearrangement joins TRBV28 to TRBJ2-7, with 9 bases matching TRBD1. Germline V CDR1 and CDR2: MDHEN, SYDVKM. There are 15 residues in the CDR3. After removal of 3 bases from V and 2 bases from J, the junction contained 5 bases not matched to a gene. In DNA, the CDR3 is TGTGCCAGCAGTTTCCGGGACAGGGAGCCCTACGAGCAGTACTTC. As protein: CASSFRDREPYEQYF.

This chain joins TRBV29-1 and TRBJ1-1; 7 positions match TRBD1. Germline trimming cut 6 bases from V and 6 bases from J; bases unmatched to any gene: 16. This CDR3 contains 15 residues. The germline V gene has CDR1 SQVTM and CDR2 ANQGSEA. Written as DNA, the CDR3 is TGCAGCGTCGCGACAGGGAATAAAGTAAGGGCTGAAGCTTTCTTT. This translates into CSVATGNKVRAEAFF. The full variable domain, in which reference TRBV29-1 and TRBJ1-1 provide the parts outside the CDR3, is SAVISQKPSRDICQRGTSLTIQCQVDSQVTMMFWYRQQPGQSLTLIATANQGSEATYESGFVIDKFPISRPNLTFSTLTVSNMSPEDSSIYLCSVATGNKVRAEAFFGQGTRLTVV.

This clone was counted only a few times. The rearrangement uses TRBV6-8 and TRBJ1-5; tentatively, D is TRBD1 (6 bases). Germline CDR1 reads MNHGY; CDR2 reads SAAAGT. The CDR3 has 14 amino acids. The V gene lost 6 bases and the J gene lost 2 bases, with 11 bases spanning the gap. In nucleotides, the CDR3 is TGTGCCAGCAGGATTCGGACAGGCAATCAGCCCCAGCATTTT. This gives the protein CASRIRTGNQPQHF.

This chain connects TRBV12-5 to TRBJ2-3; no clear D gene. CDR3 length equals 13 residues. Germline CDR1 LGHNT, CDR2 FRNRAP. CDR3 sequence reads: CATHSLGADTQYF. CDR3 sequence (DNA): TGTGCCACCCACTCCCTCGGCGCAGATACGCAGTATTTT. Variable domain in full (rest from reference TRBV12-5 and TRBJ2-3): DARVTQTPRHKVTEMGQEVTMRCQPILGHNTVFWYRQTMMQGLELLAYFRNRAPLDDSGMPKDRFSAEMPDATLATLKIQPSEPRDSAVYFCATHSLGADTQYFGPGTRLTVL.

This chain uses TRBV11-3 with TRBJ2-5; 14 nucleotides align to TRBD2. CDR1 SGHNT and CDR2 YENEEA come from the germline V gene. This CDR3 has 16 amino acids. V gave up 4 bases and J gave up 5 bases; unmatched junction bases: 6. The CDR3 sequence is CASSWTSGGPRETQYF. The CDR3 nucleotides read TGTGCCAGCAGCTGGACTAGCGGGGGGCCCCGGGAGACCCAGTACTTC.

This clone is classed as large. The rearrangement joins TRBV11-3 to TRBJ1-3; D unresolved. Per the germline V gene, CDR1 is SGHNT and CDR2 is YENEEA. The CDR3 loop spans 15 amino acids. Trimming pared 6 bases from V and 0 bases from J, leaving 12 bases between. CDR3 loop: CASRNTRNSGNTIYF. CDR3 DNA sequence: TGTGCCAGCAGGAATACACGGAACTCTGGAAACACCATATATTTT.

This clone was observed a few times. The rearrangement uses TRBV6-8 and TRBJ2-1; tentative D call: TRBD2 (6 bases). Germline CDR1 and CDR2: MNHGY and SAAAGT. V lost 5 bases and J lost 1, with 6 bases in between. The CDR3 has 13 amino acids. This chain's CDR3 is CASSGGSYNEQFF. The CDR3 DNA is TGTGCCAGCAGTGGGGGGTCCTACAATGAGCAGTTCTTC.

The chain carries TRBV28 and TRBJ1-2, with a possible D match to TRBD1 (5 bases). CDR1 is MDHEN, CDR2 SYDVKM, per germline. The CDR3 loop spans 13 amino acids. Trimming left V 2 bases short and J 5 bases short, with 9 bases between. The CDR3 DNA follows: TGTGCCAGCAGTTTAACCGACAGATATGGCTACACCTTC. Translating it yields CASSLTDRYGYTF.

There are a few counts of this clone. V usage is TRBV6-8 and J usage is TRBJ1-1; no clear D. The germline gives CDR1 MNHGY, CDR2 SAAAGT. Trimming took 10 bases from V and 2 from J, leaving 17 bases between them. This CDR3 has 14 amino acids. The CDR3: CATWGGRDNTEAFF. The CDR3 bases are TGTGCCACTTGGGGAGGTCGAGATAACACTGAAGCTTTCTTT.

CDR3 bases: TGTGCCAGCAGAACCACAGGGGGCGAGAGCTTCGGTGGCTACACCTTC. The encoded protein is CASRTTGGESFGGYTF. This sequence joins TRBV28 and TRBJ1-2, with 9 nucleotides matching TRBD1. The ends lost 6 bases at V and 7 bases at J; junction bases unmatched: 15. CDR1 is MDHEN and CDR2 is SYDVKM in the germline V gene. The CDR3 loop spans 16 amino acids.

The chain links TRBV29-1 to TRBJ2-1; 10 positions agree with TRBD1. The trim removed 6 bases at V and 6 bases at J, leaving 8 bases unmatched. The CDR3 runs to 14 residues. Germline-derived CDR1 and CDR2 are SQVTM and ANQGSEA. The CDR3 nucleotides are TGCAGCGTCGCCCTCGGGACAGGGGTCAATGAGCAGTTCTTC. Its translation is CSVALGTGVNEQFF.

This clone was seen only once. The chain recombines TRBV25-1 with TRBJ1-2, with a possible D match to TRBD1 (5 bases). The CDR3 extends over 15 amino acids. CDR1 is MGHDK, CDR2 SYGVNS, per germline. Trimming removed 1 base from V and 6 bases from J, with 15 bases in between. The CDR3 region is CASSEFGQGQDGYTF. In DNA form, the CDR3 reads TGTGCCAGCAGTGAATTTGGGCAGGGTCAGGATGGCTACACCTTC.

This clone was counted between two and nine times. The chain has TRBV14 and TRBJ2-7, with D unclear. Trimming cost V 6 bases and J 4 bases, with 7 bases left between them. The CDR3 covers 11 residues. Germline loops: CDR1 SGHDN, CDR2 FVKESK. The CDR3 nucleotides read TGTGCCAGCAGTCACGCATACGAGCAGTACTTC. Amino acids: CASSHAYEQYF. Drawing the rest from reference TRBV14 and TRBJ2-7, the complete variable domain is EAGVTQFPSHSVIEKGQTVTLRCDPISGHDNLYWYRRVMGKEIKFLLHFVKESKQDESGMPNNRFLAERTGGTYSTLKVQPAELEDSGVYFCASSHAYEQYFGPGTRLTVT.

The V call is TRBV30, the J call TRBJ2-5; the D gene is possibly TRBD2 (6 bases). V was cut by 2 bases and J by 1 base, with 11 bases left in between. This CDR3 spans 14 amino acids. CDR1 and CDR2 (germline): GTSNPN, SVGIG (reference sequence). The CDR3 DNA reads as TGTGCCTGGAGTCCCGGGACTTCCCAAGAGACCCAGTACTTC. Residues: CAWSPGTSQETQYF.

The chain links TRBV29-1 to TRBJ1-1, with D perhaps matching TRBD1 (6 bases). Trimming shortened V by 0 bases and J by 5 bases, and 16 bases separated the two germline ends. Per the germline V gene, CDR1 is SQVTM and CDR2 is ANQGSEA. The CDR3 is 15 residues long. CDR3 in amino acids: CSVEDHTGAWTEAFF. For the CDR3, the DNA is TGCAGCGTTGAAGATCACACGGGGGCGTGGACTGAAGCTTTCTTT.

This clone was found a few times. One end of the junction varies from germline; a read error may be responsible. The chain is built from TRBV19 and TRBJ2-2, with TRBD1 identical over 7 bases. The CDR3 has 15 residues. Looked up from germline, CDR1 is LNHDA and CDR2 is SQIVND (reference sequence). CDR3 bases: TGTGCCAGTAAGCCACAGGGGTCGAACGCCGGGGAGCTGTTTTTT. Protein: CASKPQGSNAGELFF.

This clone was seen a few times. This chain connects TRBV10-2 to TRBJ2-7, with 9 positions matching TRBD2. Germline values: CDR1 WSHSY, CDR2 SAAADI. The CDR3 extends over 13 amino acids. The trim removed 6 bases at V and 0 bases at J, leaving 0 bases unmatched. The CDR3 DNA is TGCGCCAGCAGACTAGCGGGCTCCTACGAGCAGTACTTC. Translated, it gives CASRLAGSYEQYF.